This TCR beta chain stems from a study of T cells in Graves' hyperthyroidism and ophthalmopathy. General study points: Researchers found most expanded thyroid clonotypes above 0.001 in blood as well.

Authors of the study amplified TCR beta CDR3 regions from RNA transcripts. First-round RT-PCR targeting the TCR CDR3 was performed with the HTBI primer set. From the multiplex PCR reads, TCRdb called clonotypes with MiXCR, one entry per CDR3 protein. The data show a few hundred thousand distinct CDR3 sequences, less than 20% seen once. This clonotype came up a few times. Its antigen is still unknown. Duration under 3 months, a NOSPECS grade of at least 4, and a Clinical Activity Score of at least 3 characterized the ophthalmopathy patients. Patients were excluded because of uncontrolled infection, other autoimmune disease, pregnancy or lactation. The diagnostic basis comprised clinical symptoms, serum thyroxine and TRAb, thyroid ultrasound and orbital computed tomography. This receptor was obtained from a man aged 18-30 years with Graves' ophthalmopathy. Sample: blood.

The CDR3: CASSQEQKVGTDTQYF. CDR3 coding DNA: TGTGCCAGCAGCCAAGAGCAAAAGGTTGGCACAGATACGCAGTATTTT. The chain employs TRBV4-2 and TRBJ2-3; D is unresolved. V shed 0 bases and J shed 1 base, with 11 bases lying between them. The CDR3 sequence is 16 residues long. Germline V gene lookup returns CDR1 LGHNA and CDR2 YNFKEQ.